These 5 T cell receptor beta chains share one sample of origin, sequenced in a study of T cell responses to AZD1222 COVID-19 vaccine. Repertoires were generated with immunoSEQ multiplex PCR, while TCRdb's copy carries only in-frame clones and drops some. The sample lists around 190,000 clones; around 88% were seen once. Here the sequenced sample was peripheral blood, taken 28 days after the second AZD1222 dose. The source is an adult who received the AZD1222 COVID-19 vaccine.

The V gene is TRBV2, the J gene TRBJ2-1; 7 bases fit TRBD1. The CDR3 sequence is 13 residues long. Germline V gives CDR1 SNHLY, CDR2 FYNNEI. V trimming: 3 bases; J trimming: 14 bases; junction bases outside the gene matches: 10. The CDR3: CASSEGQPQGKFF. The CDR3, as DNA: TGTGCCAGCAGTGAGGGACAGCCCCAGGGGAAGTTCTTC.

The chain carries TRBV6-2 or TRBV6-3 and TRBJ1-5; D is ambiguous. Per germline, CDR1 MNHEY and CDR2 SVGEGT. V lost 5 bases to trimming and J lost 6 bases, with 11 bases between them. The CDR3 is made up of 13 amino acids. The chain's CDR3 is CASSVIGIQPQHF. Written as DNA, the CDR3 is TGTGCCAGCAGTGTAATTGGGATTCAGCCCCAGCATTTT.

V and J are TRBV7-2 and TRBJ2-1; TRBD2 is a possible D gene (5 bases). The CDR3 runs to 13 residues. The V and J ends lost 1 base and 8 bases respectively, with 9 bases between them. Germline CDR1 is SGHTA and CDR2 is FQGNSA. CDR3 in DNA: TGTGCCAGCAGCTTAGTAGCGCGCGATGAGCAGTTCTTC. It encodes CASSLVARDEQFF. Combining the CDR3 with reference TRBV7-2 and TRBJ2-1 gives the whole variable domain GAGVSQSPSNKVTEKGKDVELRCDPISGHTALYWYRQSLGQGLEFLIYFQGNSAPDKSGLPSDRFSAERTGGSVSTLTIQRTQQEDSAVYLCASSLVARDEQFFGPGTRLTVL.

The chain carries TRBV3-1 (or the pseudogene TRBV3-2) and TRBJ1-4; tentatively, D is TRBD1 (5 bases). Trimming left V 4 bases short and J 4 bases short, with 10 bases between. The CDR3 has 14 residues. The germline V gene has CDR1 LGHDT and CDR2 YNNKEL (reference sequence). The DNA for the CDR3 is TGTGCCAGCAGCCCCGGGACGTTTAATGAAAAACTGTTTTTT. Translation gives CASSPGTFNEKLFF.

This sequence joins TRBV6-5 and TRBJ2-3; D is possibly TRBD1 (6 bases). Between the trimmed V and J ends, which lost 5 bases and 6 bases, there was a span of 18 bases. The CDR3 is made up of 15 amino acids. Germline lookup yields CDR1 MNHEY and CDR2 SVGAGI. The DNA for the CDR3 is TGTGCCAGCAGTAAATCATTTGGGGGCCCGGATACGCAGTATTTT. Its translation is CASSKSFGGPDTQYF.